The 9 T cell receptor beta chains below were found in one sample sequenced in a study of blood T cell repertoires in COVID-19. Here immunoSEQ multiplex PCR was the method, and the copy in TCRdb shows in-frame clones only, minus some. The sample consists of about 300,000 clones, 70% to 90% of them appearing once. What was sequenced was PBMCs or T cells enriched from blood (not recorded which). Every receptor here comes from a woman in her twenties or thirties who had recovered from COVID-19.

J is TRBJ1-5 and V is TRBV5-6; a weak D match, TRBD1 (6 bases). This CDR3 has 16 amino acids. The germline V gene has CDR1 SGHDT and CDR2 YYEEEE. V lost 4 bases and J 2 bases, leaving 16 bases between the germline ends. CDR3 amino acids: CASSPAVGAGNQPQHF. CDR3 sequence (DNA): TGTGCCAGCAGCCCCGCGGTGGGGGCGGGCAATCAGCCCCAGCATTTT.

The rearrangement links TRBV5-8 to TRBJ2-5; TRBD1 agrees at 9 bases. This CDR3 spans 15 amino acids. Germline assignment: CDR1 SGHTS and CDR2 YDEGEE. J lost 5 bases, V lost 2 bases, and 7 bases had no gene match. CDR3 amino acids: CASSLRTGGLETQYF. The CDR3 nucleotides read TGTGCCAGCAGCTTACGAACAGGGGGCTTGGAGACCCAGTACTTC.

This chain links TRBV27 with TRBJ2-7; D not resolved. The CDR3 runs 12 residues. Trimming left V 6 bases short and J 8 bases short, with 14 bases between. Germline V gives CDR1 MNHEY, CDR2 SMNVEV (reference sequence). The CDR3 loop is CASSRPGVQQYF. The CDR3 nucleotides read TGTGCCAGCAGCCGCCCGGGTGTTCAGCAGTACTTC.

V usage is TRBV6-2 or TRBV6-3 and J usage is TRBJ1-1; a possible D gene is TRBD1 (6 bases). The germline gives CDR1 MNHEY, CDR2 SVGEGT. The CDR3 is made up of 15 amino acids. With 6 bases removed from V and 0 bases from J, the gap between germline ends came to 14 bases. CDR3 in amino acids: CASSPRTVMNTEAFF. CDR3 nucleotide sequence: TGTGCCAGCAGCCCCCGGACAGTCATGAACACTGAAGCTTTCTTT.

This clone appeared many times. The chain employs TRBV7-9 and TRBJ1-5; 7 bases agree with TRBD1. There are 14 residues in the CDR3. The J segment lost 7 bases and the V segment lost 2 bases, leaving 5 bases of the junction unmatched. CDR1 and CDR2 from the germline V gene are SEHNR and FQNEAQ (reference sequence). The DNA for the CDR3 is TGTGCCAGCAGCTTAACTCAGGGGGAGCAGCCCCAGCATTTT. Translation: CASSLTQGEQPQHF.

Here the CDR3 DNA reads TGTGCCAGCAGCACCCAGGCGGTAGCGGGGGGCACAGATACGCAGTATTTT. Its protein product is CASSTQAVAGGTDTQYF. The chain joins TRBV7-2 to TRBJ2-3; 9 nucleotides align to TRBD2. The CDR3 covers 17 residues. The germline V gene encodes CDR1 SGHTA and CDR2 FQGNSA. The ends lost 5 bases at V and 1 base at J; junction bases unmatched: 10. The full variable domain, in which reference TRBV7-2 and TRBJ2-3 provide the parts outside the CDR3, is GAGVSQSPSNKVTEKGKDVELRCDPISGHTALYWYRQSLGQGLEFLIYFQGNSAPDKSGLPSDRFSAERTGGSVSTLTIQRTQQEDSAVYLCASSTQAVAGGTDTQYFGPGTRLTVL.

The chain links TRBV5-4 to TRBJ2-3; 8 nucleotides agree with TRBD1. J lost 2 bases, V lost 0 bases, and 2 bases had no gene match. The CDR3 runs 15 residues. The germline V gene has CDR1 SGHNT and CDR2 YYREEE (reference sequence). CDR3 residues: CASSLGQGNTDTQYF. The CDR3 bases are TGTGCCAGCAGCTTGGGACAGGGGAACACAGATACGCAGTATTTT.

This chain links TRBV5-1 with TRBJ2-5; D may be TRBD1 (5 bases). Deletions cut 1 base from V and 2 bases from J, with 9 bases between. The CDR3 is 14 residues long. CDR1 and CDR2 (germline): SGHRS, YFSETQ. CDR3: CASSLSGIQETQYF. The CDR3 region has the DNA TGCGCCAGCAGCTTGTCAGGGATACAAGAGACCCAGTACTTC.

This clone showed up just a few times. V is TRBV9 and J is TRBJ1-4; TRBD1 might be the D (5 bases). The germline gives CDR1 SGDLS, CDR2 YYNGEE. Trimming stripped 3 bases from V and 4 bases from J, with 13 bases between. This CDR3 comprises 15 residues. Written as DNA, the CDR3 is TGTGCCAGCAGCGCGAAGACAGCCTATAATGAAAAACTGTTTTTT. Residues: CASSAKTAYNEKLFF.